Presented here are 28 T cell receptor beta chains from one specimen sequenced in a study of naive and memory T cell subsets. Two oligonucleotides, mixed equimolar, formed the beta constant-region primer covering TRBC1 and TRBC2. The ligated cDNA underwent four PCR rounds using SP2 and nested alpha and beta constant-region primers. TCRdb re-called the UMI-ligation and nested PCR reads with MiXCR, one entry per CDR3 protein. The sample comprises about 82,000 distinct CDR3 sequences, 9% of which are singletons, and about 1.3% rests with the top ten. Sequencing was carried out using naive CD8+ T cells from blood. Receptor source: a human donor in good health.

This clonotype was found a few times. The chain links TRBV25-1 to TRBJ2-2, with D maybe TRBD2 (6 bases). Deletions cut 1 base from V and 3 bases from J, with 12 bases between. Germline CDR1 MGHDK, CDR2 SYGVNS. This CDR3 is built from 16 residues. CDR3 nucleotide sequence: TGTGCCAGCAGTGAATTGTCTAGCGTGGACACCGGGGAGCTGTTTTTT. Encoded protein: CASSELSSVDTGELFF.

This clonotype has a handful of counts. The CDR3 protein is CASSAGQGLNTEAFF. The DNA for the CDR3 is TGTGCCAGCAGCGCCGGACAGGGGTTGAACACTGAAGCTTTCTTT. The J gene is TRBJ1-1, the V gene TRBV9, with TRBD1 matching 9 bases. This CDR3 region has 15 residues. In germline, CDR1 is SGDLS, CDR2 YYNGEE. V shed 3 bases, J shed 0 bases, and the junction held 3 bases outside the gene matches.

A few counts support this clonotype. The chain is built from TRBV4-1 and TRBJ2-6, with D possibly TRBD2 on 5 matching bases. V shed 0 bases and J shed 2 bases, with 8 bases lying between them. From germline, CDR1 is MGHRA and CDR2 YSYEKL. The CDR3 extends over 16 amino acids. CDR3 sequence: CASSQEGGPGANVLTF. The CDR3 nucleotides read TGCGCCAGCAGCCAAGAAGGAGGTCCTGGGGCCAACGTCCTGACTTTC.

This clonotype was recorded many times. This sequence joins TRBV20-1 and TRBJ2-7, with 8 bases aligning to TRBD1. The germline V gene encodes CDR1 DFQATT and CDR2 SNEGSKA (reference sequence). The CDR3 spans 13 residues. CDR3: CSARTGSSYEQYF. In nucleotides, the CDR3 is TGCAGCGCCCGGACAGGGAGCTCCTACGAGCAGTACTTC.

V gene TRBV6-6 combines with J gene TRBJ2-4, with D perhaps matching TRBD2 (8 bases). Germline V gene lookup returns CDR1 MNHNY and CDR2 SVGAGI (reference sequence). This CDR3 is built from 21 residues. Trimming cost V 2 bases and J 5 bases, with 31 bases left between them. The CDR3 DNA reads TGTGCCAGCAGTTACGGAGTTGTCGGGAGGGACAGAAAGGATCATGAAAACATTCAGTACTTC. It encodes CASSYGVVGRDRKDHENIQYF.

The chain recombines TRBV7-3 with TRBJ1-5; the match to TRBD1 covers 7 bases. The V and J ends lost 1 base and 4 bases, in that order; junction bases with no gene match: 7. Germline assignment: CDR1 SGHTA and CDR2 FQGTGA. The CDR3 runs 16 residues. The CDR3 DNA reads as TGTGCCAGCAGCTTAATTGGGACAGCGTTAAATCAGCCCCAGCATTTT. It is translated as CASSLIGTALNQPQHF. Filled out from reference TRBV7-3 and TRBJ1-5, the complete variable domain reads GAGVSQTPSNKVTEKGKYVELRCDPISGHTALYWYRQSLGQGPEFLIYFQGTGAADDSGLPNDRFFAVRPEGSVSTLKIQRTERGDSAVYLCASSLIGTALNQPQHFGDGTRLSIL.

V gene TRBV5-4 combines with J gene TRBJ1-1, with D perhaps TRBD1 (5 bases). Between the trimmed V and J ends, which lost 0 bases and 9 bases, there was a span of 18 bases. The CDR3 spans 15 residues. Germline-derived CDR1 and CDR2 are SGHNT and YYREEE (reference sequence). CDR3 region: CASSLASLMGEKAFF. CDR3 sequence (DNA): TGTGCCAGCAGCTTGGCCTCTTTGATGGGGGAGAAAGCTTTCTTT. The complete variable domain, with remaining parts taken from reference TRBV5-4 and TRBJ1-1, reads ETGVTQSPTHLIKTRGQQVTLRCSSQSGHNTVSWYQQALGQGPQFIFQYYREEENGRGNFPPRFSGLQFPNYSSELNVNALELDDSALYLCASSLASLMGEKAFFGQGTRLTVV.

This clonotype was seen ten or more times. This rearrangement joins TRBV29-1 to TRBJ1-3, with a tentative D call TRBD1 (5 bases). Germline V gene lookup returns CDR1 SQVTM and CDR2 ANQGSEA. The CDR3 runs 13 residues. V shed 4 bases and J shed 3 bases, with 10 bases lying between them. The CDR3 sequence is CSVGDSLGNTIYF. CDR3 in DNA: TGCAGCGTTGGTGACAGTCTTGGAAACACCATATATTTT.

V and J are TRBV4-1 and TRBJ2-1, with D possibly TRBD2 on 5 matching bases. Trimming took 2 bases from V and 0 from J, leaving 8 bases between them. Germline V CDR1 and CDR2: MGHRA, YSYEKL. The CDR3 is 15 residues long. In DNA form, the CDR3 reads TGCGCCAGCAGCCAAACGGGGAGCTCCTACAATGAGCAGTTCTTC. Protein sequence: CASSQTGSSYNEQFF.

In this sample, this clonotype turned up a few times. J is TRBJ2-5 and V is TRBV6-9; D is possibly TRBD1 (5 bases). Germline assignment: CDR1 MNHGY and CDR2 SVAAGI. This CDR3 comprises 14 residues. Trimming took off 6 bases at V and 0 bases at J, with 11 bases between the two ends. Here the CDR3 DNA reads TGTGCCAGCAGGCCTGACAGAAACCAAGAGACCCAGTACTTC. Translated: CASRPDRNQETQYF.

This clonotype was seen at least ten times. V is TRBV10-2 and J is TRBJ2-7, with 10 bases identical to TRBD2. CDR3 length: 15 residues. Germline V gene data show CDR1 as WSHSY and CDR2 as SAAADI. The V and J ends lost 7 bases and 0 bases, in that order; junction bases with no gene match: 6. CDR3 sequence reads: CASTATSGRSYEQYF. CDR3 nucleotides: TGCGCCAGCACCGCGACTAGCGGGCGCTCCTACGAGCAGTACTTC.

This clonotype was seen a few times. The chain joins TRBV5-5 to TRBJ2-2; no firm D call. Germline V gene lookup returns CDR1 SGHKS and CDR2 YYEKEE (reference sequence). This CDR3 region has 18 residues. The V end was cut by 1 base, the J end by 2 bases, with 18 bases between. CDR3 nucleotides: TGTGCCAGCAGCTTGTTTACGGGCCCCCTTACCAACACCGGGGAGCTGTTTTTT. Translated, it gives CASSLFTGPLTNTGELFF.

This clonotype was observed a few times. The CDR3 here is CASSETASGANVLTF. CDR3 coding DNA: TGTGCCAGCAGCGAAACAGCGTCCGGGGCCAACGTCCTGACTTTC. V is TRBV5-6 and J is TRBJ2-6; D gene uncertain. The germline CDR1 and CDR2 sequences are SGHDT and YYEEEE. The length of the CDR3 is 15 residues. The ends were cut back, 4 bases at V and 4 bases at J, with 12 bases in the middle.

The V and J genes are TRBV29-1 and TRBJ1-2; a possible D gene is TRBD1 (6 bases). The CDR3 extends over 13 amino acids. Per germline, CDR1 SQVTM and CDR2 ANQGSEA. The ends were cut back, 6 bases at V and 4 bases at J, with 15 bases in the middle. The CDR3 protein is CSVERGGAYGYTF. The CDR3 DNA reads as TGCAGCGTGGAAAGAGGGGGAGCCTATGGCTACACCTTC.

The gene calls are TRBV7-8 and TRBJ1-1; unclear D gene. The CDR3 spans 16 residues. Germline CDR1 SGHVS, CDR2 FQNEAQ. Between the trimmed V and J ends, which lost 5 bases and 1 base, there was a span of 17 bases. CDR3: CASSRYRGRTNTEAFF. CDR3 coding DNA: TGTGCCAGCAGCCGGTATAGAGGCAGGACGAACACTGAAGCTTTCTTT.

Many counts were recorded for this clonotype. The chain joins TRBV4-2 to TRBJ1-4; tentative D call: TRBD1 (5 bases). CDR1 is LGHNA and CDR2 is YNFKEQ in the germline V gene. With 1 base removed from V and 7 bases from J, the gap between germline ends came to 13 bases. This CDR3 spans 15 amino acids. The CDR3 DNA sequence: TGTGCCAGCAGCCAAGTGTCAGGGATAGGTGAAAAACTGTTTTTT. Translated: CASSQVSGIGEKLFF.

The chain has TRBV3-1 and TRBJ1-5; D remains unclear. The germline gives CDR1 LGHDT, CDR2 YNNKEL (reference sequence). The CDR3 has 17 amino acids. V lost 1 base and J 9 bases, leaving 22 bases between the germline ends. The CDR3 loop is CASSQGPPGPSGGPQHF. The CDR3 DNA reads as TGTGCCAGCAGCCAAGGGCCCCCCGGACCGAGCGGTGGGCCCCAGCATTTT.

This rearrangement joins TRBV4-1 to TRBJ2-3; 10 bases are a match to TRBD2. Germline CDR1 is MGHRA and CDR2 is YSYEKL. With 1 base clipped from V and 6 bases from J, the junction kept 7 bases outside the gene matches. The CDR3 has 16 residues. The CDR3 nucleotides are TGCGCCAGCAGCCAAGGGCTAGCGGGGGCCTGGGATACGCAGTATTTT. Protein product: CASSQGLAGAWDTQYF.

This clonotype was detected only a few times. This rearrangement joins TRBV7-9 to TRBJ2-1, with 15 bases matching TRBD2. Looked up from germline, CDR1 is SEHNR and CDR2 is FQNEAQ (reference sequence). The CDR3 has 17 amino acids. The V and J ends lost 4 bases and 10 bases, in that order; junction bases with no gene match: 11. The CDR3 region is CASSSEPGLAGGNEQFF. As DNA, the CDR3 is TGTGCCAGCAGCTCGGAACCGGGACTAGCGGGAGGTAACGAGCAGTTCTTC. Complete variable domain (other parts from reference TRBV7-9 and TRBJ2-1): DTGVSQNPRHKITKRGQNVTFRCDPISEHNRLYWYRQTLGQGPEFLTYFQNEAQLEKSRLLSDRFSAERPKGSFSTLEIQRTEQGDSAMYLCASSSEPGLAGGNEQFFGPGTRLTVL.

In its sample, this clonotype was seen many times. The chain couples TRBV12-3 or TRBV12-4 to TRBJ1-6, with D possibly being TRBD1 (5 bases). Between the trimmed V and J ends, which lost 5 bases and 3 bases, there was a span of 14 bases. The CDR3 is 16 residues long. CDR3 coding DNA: TGTGCCAGCAGTGCCGGGACTTCCTACTATAATTCACCCCTCCACTTT. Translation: CASSAGTSYYNSPLHF.

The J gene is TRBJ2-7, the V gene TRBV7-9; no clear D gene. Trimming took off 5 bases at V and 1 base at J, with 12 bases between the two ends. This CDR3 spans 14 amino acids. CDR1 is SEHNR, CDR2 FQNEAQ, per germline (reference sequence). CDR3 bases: TGTGCCAGCAGCCCAAAGGGCAGGTCCTACGAGCAGTACTTC. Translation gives CASSPKGRSYEQYF.

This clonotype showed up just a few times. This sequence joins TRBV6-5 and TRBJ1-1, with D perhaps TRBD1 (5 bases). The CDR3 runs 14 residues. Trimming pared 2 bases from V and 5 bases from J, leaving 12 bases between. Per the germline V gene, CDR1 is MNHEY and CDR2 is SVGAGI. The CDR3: CASSYGLGETEAFF. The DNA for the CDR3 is TGTGCCAGCAGTTACGGGTTGGGGGAGACTGAAGCTTTCTTT.

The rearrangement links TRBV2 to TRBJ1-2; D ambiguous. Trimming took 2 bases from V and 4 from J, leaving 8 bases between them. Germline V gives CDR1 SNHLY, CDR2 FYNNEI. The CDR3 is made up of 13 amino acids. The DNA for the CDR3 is TGTGCCAGCAGTGAACCACAGAGCTATGGCTACACCTTC. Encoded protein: CASSEPQSYGYTF.

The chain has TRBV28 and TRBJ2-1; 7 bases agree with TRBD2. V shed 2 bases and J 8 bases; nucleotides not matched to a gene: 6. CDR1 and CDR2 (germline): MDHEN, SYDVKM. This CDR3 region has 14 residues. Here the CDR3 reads CASSLAGEFDEQFF. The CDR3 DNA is TGTGCCAGCAGTTTAGCGGGAGAGTTCGATGAGCAGTTCTTC.

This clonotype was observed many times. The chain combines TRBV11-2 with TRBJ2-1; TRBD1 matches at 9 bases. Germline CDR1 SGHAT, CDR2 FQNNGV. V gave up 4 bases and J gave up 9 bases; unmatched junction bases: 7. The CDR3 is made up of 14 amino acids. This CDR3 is CASSWTGVEREQFF. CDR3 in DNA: TGTGCCAGCAGCTGGACAGGGGTCGAACGTGAGCAGTTCTTC.

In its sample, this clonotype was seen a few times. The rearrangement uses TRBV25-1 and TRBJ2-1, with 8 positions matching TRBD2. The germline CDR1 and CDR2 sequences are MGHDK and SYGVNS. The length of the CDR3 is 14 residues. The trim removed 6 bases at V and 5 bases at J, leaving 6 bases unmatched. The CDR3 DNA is TGTGCCAGCAGACGGGAGGGCCGGGACAATGAGCAGTTCTTC. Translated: CASRREGRDNEQFF.

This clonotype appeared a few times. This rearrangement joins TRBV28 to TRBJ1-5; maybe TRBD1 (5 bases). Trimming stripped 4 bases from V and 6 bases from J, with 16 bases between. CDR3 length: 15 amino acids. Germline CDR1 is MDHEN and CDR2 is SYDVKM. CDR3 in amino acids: CASSSSRERSQPQHF. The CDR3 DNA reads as TGTGCCAGCAGTTCGAGCAGGGAGCGTAGTCAGCCCCAGCATTTT.

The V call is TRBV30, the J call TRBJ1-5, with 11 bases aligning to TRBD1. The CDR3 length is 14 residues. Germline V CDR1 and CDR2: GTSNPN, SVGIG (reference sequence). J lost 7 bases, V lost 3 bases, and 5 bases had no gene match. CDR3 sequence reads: CAWRDRGLVQPQHF. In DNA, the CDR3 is TGTGCCTGGAGGGACAGGGGGCTCGTCCAGCCCCAGCATTTT. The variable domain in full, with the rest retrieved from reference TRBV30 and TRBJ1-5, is SQTIHQWPATLVQPVGSPLSLECTVEGTSNPNLYWYRQAAGRGLQLLFYSVGIGQISSEVPQNLSASRPQDRQFILSSKKLLLSDSGFYLCAWRDRGLVQPQHFGDGTRLSIL.